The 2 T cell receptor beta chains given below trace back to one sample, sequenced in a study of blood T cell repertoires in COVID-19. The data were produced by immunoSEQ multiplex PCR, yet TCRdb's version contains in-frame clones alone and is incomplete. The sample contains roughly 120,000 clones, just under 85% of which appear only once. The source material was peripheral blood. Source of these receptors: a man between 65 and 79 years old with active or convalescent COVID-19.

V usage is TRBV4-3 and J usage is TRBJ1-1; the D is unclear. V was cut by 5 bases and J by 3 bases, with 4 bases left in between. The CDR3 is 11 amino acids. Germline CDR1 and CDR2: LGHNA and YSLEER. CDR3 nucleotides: TGCGCCAGCAGCTCCTACACTGAAGCTTTCTTT. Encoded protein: CASSSYTEAFF.

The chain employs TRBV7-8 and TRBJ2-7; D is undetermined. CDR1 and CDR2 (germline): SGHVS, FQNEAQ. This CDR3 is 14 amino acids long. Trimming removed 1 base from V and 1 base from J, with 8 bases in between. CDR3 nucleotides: TGTGCCAGCAGCTTAGACAGAATATCCTACGAGCAGTACTTC. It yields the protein CASSLDRISYEQYF. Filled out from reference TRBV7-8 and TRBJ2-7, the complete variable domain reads GAGVSQSPRYKVAKRGQDVALRCDPISGHVSLFWYQQALGQGPEFLTYFQNEAQLDKSGLPSDRFFAERPEGSVSTLKIQRTQQEDSAVYLCASSLDRISYEQYFGPGTRLTVT.